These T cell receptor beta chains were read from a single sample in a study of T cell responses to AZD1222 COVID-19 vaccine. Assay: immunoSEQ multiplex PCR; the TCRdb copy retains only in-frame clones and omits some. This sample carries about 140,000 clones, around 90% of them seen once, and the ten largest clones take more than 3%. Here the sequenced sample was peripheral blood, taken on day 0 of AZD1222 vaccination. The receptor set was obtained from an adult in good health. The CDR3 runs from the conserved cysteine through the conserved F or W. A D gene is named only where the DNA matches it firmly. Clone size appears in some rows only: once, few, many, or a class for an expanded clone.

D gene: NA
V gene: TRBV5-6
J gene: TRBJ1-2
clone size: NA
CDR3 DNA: TGTGCCAGCAGCTTGGCCGGCAGTCCGAACTATGGCTACACCTTC
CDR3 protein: CASSLAGSPNYGYTF

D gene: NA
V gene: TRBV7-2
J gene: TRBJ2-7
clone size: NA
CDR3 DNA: TGTGCCAGCAGCTTACCAAACCCCACCGAGCAGTACTTC
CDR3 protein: CASSLPNPTEQYF

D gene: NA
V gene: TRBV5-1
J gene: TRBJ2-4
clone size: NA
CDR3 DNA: TGCGCCAGCAGCTCCGGAGTCGACCTAGCCAAAAACATTCAGTACTTC
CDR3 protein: CASSSGVDLAKNIQYF

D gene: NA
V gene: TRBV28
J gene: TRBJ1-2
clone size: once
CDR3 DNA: TGTGCCAGCAGTTTGGGTGGCGTGATTAACTATGGCTACACCTTC
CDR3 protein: CASSLGGVINYGYTF

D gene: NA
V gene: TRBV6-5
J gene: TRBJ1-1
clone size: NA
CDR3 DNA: TGTGCCAGCAGTCGAGGGACTCCCTGGGCTGAAGCTTTCTTT
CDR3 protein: CASSRGTPWAEAFF

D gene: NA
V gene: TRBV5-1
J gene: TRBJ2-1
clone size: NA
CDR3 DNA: TGCGCCAGCAGCGTGGAGGGTCTTATCTTGAGCTCCTACAATGAGCAGTTCTTC
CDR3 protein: CASSVEGLILSSYNEQFF

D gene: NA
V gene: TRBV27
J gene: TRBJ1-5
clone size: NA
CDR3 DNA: TGTGCCAGCAGTTTACGACGGAGCAATCAGCCCCAGCATTTT
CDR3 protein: CASSLRRSNQPQHF

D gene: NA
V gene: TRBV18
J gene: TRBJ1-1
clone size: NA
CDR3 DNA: TGTGCCAGCTCTAACTTGGCTAACACTGAAGCTTTCTTT
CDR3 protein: CASSNLANTEAFF

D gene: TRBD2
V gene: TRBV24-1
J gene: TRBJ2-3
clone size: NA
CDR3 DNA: TGTGCCACCCAGACAGGAGCTCCGGGACTAGCGGGAGGGATCACAGATACGCAGTATTTT
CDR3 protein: CATQTGAPGLAGGITDTQYF

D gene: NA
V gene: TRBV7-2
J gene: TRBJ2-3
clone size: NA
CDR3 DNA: TGTGCCAGCAGCTTAGCGCTGGGAAGCACAGATACGCAGTATTTT
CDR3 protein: CASSLALGSTDTQYF

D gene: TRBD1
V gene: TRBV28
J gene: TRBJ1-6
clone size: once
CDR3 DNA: TGTGCCAGCAGTTTCAGACAGGGAGGTTCTTCACCCCTCCACTTT
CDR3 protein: CASSFRQGGSSPLHF

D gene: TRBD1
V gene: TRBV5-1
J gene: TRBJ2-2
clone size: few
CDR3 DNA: TGCGCCAGCAGCTTAGGGACAGGAACTACCGGGGAGCTGTTTTTT
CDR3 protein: CASSLGTGTTGELFF

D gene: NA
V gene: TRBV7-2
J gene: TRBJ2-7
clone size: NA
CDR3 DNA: TGTGCCAGCTCCCCTATGTACGAGCAGTACTTC
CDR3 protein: CASSPMYEQYF

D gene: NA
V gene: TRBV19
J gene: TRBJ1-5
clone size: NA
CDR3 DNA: TGTGCCAGTAGTATATCTACAGGGAATCAGCCCCAGCATTTT
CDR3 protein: CASSISTGNQPQHF

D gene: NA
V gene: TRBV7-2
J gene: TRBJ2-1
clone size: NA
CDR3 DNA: TGTGCCAGCAGCTTAGGCAGTGAGAATGAGCAGTTCTTC
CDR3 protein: CASSLGSENEQFF

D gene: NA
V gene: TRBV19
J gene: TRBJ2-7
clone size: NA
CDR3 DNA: TGTGCCAGTAGTCACGAGCGAGGGGAGCAGTACTTC
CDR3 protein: CASSHERGEQYF

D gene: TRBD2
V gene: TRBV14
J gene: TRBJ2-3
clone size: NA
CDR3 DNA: TGTGCCAGCAGCCAAGATTTGGAGCGGGAGCCCACCGCGGAAGATACGCAGTATTTT
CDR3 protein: CASSQDLEREPTAEDTQYF

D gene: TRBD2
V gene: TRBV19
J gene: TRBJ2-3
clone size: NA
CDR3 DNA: TGTGCCAGTAGTATAAGGGGACTAGCGGGGTTCACAGATACGCAGTATTTT
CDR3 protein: CASSIRGLAGFTDTQYF

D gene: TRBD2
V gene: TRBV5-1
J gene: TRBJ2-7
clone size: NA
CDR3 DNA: TGCGCCAGCAGCCCACCGGGACTAGCGTTCTACGAGCAGTACTTC
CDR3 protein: CASSPPGLAFYEQYF

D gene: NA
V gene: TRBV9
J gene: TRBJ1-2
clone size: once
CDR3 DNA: TGTGCCAGCAGCGTAGTAGGGTTCTATGGCTACACCTTC
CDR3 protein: CASSVVGFYGYTF

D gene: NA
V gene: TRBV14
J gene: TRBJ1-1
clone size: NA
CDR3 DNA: TGTGCCAGCAGCCAACGGGGGGGAAGGTGGGACACTGAAGCTTTCTTT
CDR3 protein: CASSQRGGRWDTEAFF

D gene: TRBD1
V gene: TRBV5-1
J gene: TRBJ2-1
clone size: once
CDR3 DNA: TGCGCCAGCAGCTATAGGGGGCAGGTTTTAAATGAGCAGTTCTTC
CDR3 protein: CASSYRGQVLNEQFF

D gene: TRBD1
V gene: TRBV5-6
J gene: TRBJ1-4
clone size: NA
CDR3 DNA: TGTGCCAGCAGCCTTCTACTACGGACAGGGGCGTACAATGAAAAACTGTTTTTT
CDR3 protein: CASSLLLRTGAYNEKLFF

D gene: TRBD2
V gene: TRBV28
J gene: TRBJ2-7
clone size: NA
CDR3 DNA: TGTGCCAGCAGTCTCCCACTAGCGGGGTCTCCAACGCAGTACTTC
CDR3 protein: CASSLPLAGSPTQYF

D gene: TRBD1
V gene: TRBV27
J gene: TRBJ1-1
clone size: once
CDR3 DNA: TGTGCCAGCAGTTTAGGGACAGGGATGAACACTGAAGCTTTCTTT
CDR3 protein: CASSLGTGMNTEAFF

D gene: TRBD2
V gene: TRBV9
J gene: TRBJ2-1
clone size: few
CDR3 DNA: TGTGCCAGCAGCGTAGACCCCCCAGCGGGAGGGCGCAATGAGCAGTTCTTC
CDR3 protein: CASSVDPPAGGRNEQFF

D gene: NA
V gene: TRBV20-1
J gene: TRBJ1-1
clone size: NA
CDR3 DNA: TGCAGTGCTAGAGATCCCGGGGGGACTTTCTTT
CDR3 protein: CSARDPGGTFF

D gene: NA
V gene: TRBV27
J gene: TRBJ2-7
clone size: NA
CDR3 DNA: TGTGCCAGCAGTCGAAGGTTCTCCTACGAGCAGTACTTC
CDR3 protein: CASSRRFSYEQYF

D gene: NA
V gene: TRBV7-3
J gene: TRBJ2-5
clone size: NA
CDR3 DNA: TGTGCCAGCAGCCCCGGGGCCCAAGAGACCCAGTACTTC
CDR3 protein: CASSPGAQETQYF

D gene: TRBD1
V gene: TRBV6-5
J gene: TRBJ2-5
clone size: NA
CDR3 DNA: TGTGCCAGCACGACAGGGCGGCAAGAGACCCAGTACTTC
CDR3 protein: CASTTGRQETQYF

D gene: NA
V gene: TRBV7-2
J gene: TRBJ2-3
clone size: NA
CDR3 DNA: TGTGCCAGCAGCTTAAGAAGCGGTCGCACAGATACGCAGTATTTT
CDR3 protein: CASSLRSGRTDTQYF

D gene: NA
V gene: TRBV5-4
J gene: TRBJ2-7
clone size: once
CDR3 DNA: TGTGCCAGCAGCTTAGGGACTCCCGCGGGCGAGCAGTACTTC
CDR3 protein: CASSLGTPAGEQYF

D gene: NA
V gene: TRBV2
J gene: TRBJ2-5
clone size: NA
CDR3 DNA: TGTGCCAGCAGGAGAAATTTCGGGGCTGAGACCCAGTACTTC
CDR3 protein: CASRRNFGAETQYF